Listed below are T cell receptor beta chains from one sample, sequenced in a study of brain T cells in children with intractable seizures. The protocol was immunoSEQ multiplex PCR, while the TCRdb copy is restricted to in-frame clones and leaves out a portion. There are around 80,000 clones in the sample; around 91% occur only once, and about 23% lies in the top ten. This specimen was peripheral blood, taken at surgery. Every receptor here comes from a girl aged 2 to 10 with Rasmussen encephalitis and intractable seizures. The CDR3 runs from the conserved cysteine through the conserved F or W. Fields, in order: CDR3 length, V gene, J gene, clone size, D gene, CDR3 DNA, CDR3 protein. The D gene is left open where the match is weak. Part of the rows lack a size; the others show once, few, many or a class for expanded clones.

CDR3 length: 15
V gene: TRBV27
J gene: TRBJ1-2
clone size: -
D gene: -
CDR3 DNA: TGTGCCAGCAGCCGTGAGGTTGGGACGCTTTATGGCTACACCTTC
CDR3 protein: CASSREVGTLYGYTF

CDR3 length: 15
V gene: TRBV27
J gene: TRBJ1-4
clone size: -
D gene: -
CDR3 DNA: TGTGCCAGCAAGGACACCCCGGCAGCTAATGAAAAACTGTTTTTT
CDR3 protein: CASKDTPAANEKLFF

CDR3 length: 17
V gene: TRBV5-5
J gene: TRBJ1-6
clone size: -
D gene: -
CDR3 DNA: TGTGCCAGCAGCCGTAAAGACTGGACAGCCTTTTATTCACCCCTCCACTTT
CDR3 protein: CASSRKDWTAFYSPLHF

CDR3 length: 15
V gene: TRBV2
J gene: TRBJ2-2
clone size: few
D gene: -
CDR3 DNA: TGTGCCAGCAGGCTCTCCGGACAGAATACCGGGGAGCTGTTTTTT
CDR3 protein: CASRLSGQNTGELFF

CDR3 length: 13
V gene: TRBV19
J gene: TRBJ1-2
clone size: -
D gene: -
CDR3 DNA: TGTGCCAGTAGCGAACAACGAGTGTACGGCTACACCTTC
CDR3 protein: CASSEQRVYGYTF

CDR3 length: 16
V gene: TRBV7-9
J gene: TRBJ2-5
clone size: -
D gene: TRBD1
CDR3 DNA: TGTGCCAGCAGCTTGGGCGAAGTAGGGGGCGGAGAGACCCAGTACTTC
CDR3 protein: CASSLGEVGGGETQYF

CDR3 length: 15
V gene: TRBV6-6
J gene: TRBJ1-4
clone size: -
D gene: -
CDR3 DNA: TGTGCCAGCAGTTACTCCCCGCTGCCCTACGAAAAACTGTTTTTT
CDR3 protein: CASSYSPLPYEKLFF

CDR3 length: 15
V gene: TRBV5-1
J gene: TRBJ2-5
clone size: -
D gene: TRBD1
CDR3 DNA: TGCGCCAGCAGCCTGGCGGGACAGGGGGGTGAGACCCAGTACTTC
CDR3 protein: CASSLAGQGGETQYF

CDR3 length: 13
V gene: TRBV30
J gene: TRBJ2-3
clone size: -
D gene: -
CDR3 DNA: TGTGCCTGGAATCCCGGGACTTCTCTTACGCAGTATTTT
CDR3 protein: CAWNPGTSLTQYF

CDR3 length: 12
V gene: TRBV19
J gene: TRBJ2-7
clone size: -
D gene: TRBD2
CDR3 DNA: TGTGCCGTGGGGGGGTCCTCCTACGAGCAGTACTTC
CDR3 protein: CAVGGSSYEQYF

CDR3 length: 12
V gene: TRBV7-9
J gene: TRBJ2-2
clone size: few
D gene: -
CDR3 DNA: TGTGCCAGCAGCATTGAAATGGGGGAGCTGTTTTTT
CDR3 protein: CASSIEMGELFF

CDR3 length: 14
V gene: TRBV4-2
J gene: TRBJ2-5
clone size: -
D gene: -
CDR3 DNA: TGTGCCAGCAGCCTCATTAATGGGGCAGAGACCCAGTACTTC
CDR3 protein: CASSLINGAETQYF

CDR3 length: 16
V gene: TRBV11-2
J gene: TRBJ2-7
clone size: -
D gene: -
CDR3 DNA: TGTGCCAGCAGCTTATTTACGATTAGCGGCTCCTACGAGCAGTACTTC
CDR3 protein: CASSLFTISGSYEQYF

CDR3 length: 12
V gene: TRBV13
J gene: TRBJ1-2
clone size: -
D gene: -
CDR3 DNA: TGTGCCAGCAGCTCGCGGGGGCCCGGCTACACCTTC
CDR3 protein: CASSSRGPGYTF

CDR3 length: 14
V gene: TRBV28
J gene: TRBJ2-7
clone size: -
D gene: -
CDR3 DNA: TGTGCCAGCAGCCACACAGGGGGGGAGTACGAGCAGTACTTC
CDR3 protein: CASSHTGGEYEQYF

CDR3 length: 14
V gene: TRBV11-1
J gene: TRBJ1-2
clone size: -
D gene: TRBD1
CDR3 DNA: TGTGCCAGCAGCACCAGGGACAGGGCGACGGGCTACACCTTC
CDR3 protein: CASSTRDRATGYTF

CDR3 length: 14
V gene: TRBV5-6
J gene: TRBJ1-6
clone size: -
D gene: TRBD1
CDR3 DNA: TGTGCCAGCAGCTTCGGGACAGGGCACTCACCCCTCCACTTT
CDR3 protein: CASSFGTGHSPLHF

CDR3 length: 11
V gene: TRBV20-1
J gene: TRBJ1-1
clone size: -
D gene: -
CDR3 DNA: TGCAGTGCCAGGGTGAGCACTGAAGCTTTCTTT
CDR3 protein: CSARVSTEAFF

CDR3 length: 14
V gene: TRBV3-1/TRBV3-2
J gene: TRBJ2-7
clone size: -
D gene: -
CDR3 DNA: TGTGCCAGCAGCCGGATAGCGAGAATCTACGAGCAGTACTTC
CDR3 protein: CASSRIARIYEQYF

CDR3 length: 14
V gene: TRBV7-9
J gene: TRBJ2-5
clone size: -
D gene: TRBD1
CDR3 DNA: TGTGCCAGCAGCTTAGGTCAGGGGGCAGAGACCCAGTACTTC
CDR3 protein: CASSLGQGAETQYF

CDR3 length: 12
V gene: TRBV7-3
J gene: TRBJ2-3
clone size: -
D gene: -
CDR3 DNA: TGTGCCAGCAGCTTAAACGCGGATACGCAGTATTTT
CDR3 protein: CASSLNADTQYF

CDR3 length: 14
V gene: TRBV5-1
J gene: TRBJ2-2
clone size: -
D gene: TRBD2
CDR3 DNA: TGCGCCAGCAGCTTGGCCGCTAGCGGCGGGGAGCTGTTTTTT
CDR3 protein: CASSLAASGGELFF

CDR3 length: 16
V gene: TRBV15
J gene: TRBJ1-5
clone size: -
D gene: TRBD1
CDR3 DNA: TGTGCCACCAGCAGAGCGACCGGGACAGGGTATCAGCCCCAGCATTTT
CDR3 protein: CATSRATGTGYQPQHF

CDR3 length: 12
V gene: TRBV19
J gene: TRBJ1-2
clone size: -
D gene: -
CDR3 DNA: TGTGCCAGTAATTTGGACAACTATGGCTACACCTTC
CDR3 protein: CASNLDNYGYTF

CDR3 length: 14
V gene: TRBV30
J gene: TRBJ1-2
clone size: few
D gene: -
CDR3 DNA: TGTGCCTCCCGGACATCAGAACACAACTATGGCTACACCTTC
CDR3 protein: CASRTSEHNYGYTF

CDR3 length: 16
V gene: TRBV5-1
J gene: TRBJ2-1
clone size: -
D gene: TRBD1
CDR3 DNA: TGCGCCAGCAGCCCGGACAGGGGGCTTTCCTACAATGAGCAGTTCTTC
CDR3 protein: CASSPDRGLSYNEQFF

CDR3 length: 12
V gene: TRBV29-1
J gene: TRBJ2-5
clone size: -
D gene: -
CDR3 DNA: TGCAGCGTTGTTCTCCTCCAAGAGACCCAGTACTTC
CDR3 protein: CSVVLLQETQYF

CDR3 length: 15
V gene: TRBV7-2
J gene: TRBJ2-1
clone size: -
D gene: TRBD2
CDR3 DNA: TGTGCCAGCAGCTTCAAAGCGGGAGGCCGGAATGAGCAGTTCTTC
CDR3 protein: CASSFKAGGRNEQFF

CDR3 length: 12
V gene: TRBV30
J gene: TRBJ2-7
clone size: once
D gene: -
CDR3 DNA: TGTGCCTGGAGTGTAATGAGCTACGAGCAGTACTTC
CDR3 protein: CAWSVMSYEQYF

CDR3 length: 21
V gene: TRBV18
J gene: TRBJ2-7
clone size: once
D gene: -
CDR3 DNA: TGTGCCAGCTCCTCGCCCGTTTTGGAGGGCCTAGGCGTTTTAAGAACCTACGAGCAGTACTTC
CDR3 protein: CASSSPVLEGLGVLRTYEQYF

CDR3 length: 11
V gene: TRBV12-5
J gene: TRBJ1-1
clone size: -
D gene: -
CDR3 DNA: TGTGCTAGTGGGGCGCGAACTGAAGCTTTCTTT
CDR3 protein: CASGARTEAFF

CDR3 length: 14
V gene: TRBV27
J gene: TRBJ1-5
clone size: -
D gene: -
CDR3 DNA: TGTGCCAGCAGCCCAACACGGAGCAATCAGCCCCAGCATTTT
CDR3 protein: CASSPTRSNQPQHF

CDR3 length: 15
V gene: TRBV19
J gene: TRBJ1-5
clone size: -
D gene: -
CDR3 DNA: TGTGCCAGTACCACGGGGGGGGCGACCAATCAGCCCCAGCATTTT
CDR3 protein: CASTTGGATNQPQHF

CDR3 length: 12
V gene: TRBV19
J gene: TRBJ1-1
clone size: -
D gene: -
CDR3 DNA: TGTGCCAGTAGTAACGAAGTATTCGGAGCTTTCTTT
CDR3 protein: CASSNEVFGAFF

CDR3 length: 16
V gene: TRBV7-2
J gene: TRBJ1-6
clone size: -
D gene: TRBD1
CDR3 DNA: TGTGCCAGCAGCCCGAGGGACAGGGGACATAATTCACCCCTCCACTTT
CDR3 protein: CASSPRDRGHNSPLHF

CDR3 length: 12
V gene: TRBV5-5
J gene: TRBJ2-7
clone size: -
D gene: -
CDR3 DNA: TGTGCCAGCAGCCGGGTCCCCTACGAGCAGTACTTC
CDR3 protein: CASSRVPYEQYF

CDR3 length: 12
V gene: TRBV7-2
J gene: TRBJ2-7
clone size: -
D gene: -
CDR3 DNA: TGTGCCAGCAGCTTCCCGGGATACGAGCAGTACTTC
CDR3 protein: CASSFPGYEQYF

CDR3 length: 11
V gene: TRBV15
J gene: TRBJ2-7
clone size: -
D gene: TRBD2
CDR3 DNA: TGTGCCACCAGACGGGGAGGGGAGCAGTACTTC
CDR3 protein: CATRRGGEQYF

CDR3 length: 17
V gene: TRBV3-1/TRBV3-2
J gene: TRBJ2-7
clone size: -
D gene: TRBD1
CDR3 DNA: TGTGCCAGCAGCCCCACCGATTGGGGACAGGAGACCTACGAGCAGTACTTC
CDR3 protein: CASSPTDWGQETYEQYF

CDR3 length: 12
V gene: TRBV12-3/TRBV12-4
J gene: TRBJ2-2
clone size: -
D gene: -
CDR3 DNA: TGTGCCAGCAGTTTAGCCAGCGGAGAGCTGTTTTTT
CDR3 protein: CASSLASGELFF

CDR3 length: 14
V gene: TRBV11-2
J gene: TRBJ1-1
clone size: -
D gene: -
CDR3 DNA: TGTGCCAGCAGCTTAGGAAGGCCAATTAATGAAGCTTTCTTT
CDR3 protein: CASSLGRPINEAFF

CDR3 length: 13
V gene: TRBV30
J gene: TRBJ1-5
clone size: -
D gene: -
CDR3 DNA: TGTGCCTGGAGTCCAACAGGGACTCAGCCCCAGCATTTT
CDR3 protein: CAWSPTGTQPQHF

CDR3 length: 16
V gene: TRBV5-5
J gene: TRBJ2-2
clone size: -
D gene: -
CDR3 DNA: TGTGCCAGCAGCTTGGCTGCAGGAATAGGCACCGGGGAGCTGTTTTTT
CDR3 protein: CASSLAAGIGTGELFF

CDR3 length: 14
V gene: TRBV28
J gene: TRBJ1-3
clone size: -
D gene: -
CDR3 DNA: TGTGCCAGCAGTTTACCCCTTCCAGCCAACACCATATATTTT
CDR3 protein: CASSLPLPANTIYF

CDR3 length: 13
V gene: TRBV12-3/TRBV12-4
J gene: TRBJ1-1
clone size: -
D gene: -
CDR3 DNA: TGTGCCAGCAGTTTTTGGACAGTCACTGAAGCTTTCTTT
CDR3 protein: CASSFWTVTEAFF

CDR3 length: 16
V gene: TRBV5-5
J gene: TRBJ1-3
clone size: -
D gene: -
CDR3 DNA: TGTGCCAGCAGCTTGGGCCGGGGCCCCTCTGGAAACACCATATATTTT
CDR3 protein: CASSLGRGPSGNTIYF

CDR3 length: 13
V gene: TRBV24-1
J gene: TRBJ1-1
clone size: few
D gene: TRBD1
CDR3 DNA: TGTGCCACCAGTGATGACAGGGGATGGGAAGCTTTCTTT
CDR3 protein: CATSDDRGWEAFF

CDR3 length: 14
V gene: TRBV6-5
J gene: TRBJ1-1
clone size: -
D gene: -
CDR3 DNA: TGTGCCAGCAGTTCTCCTTCAGGAATCACTGAAGCTTTCTTT
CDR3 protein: CASSSPSGITEAFF

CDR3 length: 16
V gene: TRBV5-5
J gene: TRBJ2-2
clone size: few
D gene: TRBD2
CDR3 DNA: TGTGCCAGCATACGTACTAGCGGGGGGACGTCCGGGGAGCTGTTTTTT
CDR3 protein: CASIRTSGGTSGELFF

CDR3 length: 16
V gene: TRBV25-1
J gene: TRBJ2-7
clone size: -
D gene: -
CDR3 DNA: TGTGCCAGCAGTGAAGACAGGGCGGGGGTTGTCTACGAGCAGTACTTC
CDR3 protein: CASSEDRAGVVYEQYF

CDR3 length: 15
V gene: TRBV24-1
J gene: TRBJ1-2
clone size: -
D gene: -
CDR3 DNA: TGTGCCACCAGTGATAGCGGCCGGGGGCCAGGGGGCTACACCTTC
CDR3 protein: CATSDSGRGPGGYTF

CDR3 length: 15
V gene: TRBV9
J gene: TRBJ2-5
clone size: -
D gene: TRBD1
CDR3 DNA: TGTGCCAGCAGCGTCAGGACAGGGGGACAAGAGACCCAGTACTTC
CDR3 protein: CASSVRTGGQETQYF

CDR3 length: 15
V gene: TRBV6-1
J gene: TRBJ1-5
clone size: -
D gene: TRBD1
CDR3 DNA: TGTGCCAGCAGTGAATCGGGACAGGGTTATCAGCCCCAGCATTTT
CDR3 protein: CASSESGQGYQPQHF

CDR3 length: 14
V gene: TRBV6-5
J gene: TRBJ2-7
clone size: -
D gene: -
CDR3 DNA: TGTGCCAGCAGTTACGTATCGGGTTCCTACGAGCAGTACTTC
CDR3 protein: CASSYVSGSYEQYF

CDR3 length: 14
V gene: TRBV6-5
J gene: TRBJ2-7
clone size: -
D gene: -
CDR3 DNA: TGTGCCAGCCCCATACAGGGGAGGGTCTACGAGCAGTACTTC
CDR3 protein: CASPIQGRVYEQYF

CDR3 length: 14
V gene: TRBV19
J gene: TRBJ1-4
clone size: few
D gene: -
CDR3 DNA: TGTGCCTCTACTAATTCCGAGGGAAATGAAAAACTGTTTTTT
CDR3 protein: CASTNSEGNEKLFF

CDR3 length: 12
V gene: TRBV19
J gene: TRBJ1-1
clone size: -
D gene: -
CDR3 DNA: TGTGCCAGTAGTATGGGAGGGCCTGAAGCTTTCTTT
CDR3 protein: CASSMGGPEAFF

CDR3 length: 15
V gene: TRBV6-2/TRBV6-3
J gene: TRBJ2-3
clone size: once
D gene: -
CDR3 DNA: TGTGCCAGCAGTTACTCGATCAGACCTACAGATACGCAGTATTTT
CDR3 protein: CASSYSIRPTDTQYF